This is a list of T cell receptor beta chains from one sample in a study of type 1 regulatory T cells. No antigen has been assigned to these receptors. TCRdb re-called the reads through MiXCR, storing one row per CDR3 protein. The sample records approximately 23,000 distinct CDR3 sequences, 55% to 80% being singletons. Sequencing input: cultured T cells, either the whole culture or a sorted T cell fraction (not recorded which). Source of these receptors: a human donor in good health. CDR3s include the opening cysteine and the closing phenylalanine or tryptophan. D genes are given only for firm matches. Clone size appears in some rows only: once, few, many, or a class for an expanded clone.

cdr3_aa cdr3_nt v_call clone_size j_call d_call
CASSLARIGTQINEQFF TGTGCCAGCAGCTTAGCGCGGATAGGGACTCAAATCAATGAGCAGTTCTTC TRBV7-6 . TRBJ2-1 .
CASSLRGLSVYQPQHF TGTGCCAGCAGCTTAAGGGGCTTGTCAGTCTATCAGCCCCAGCATTTT TRBV7-2 few TRBJ1-5 .
CASLRGAGKLFF TGTGCCAGCCTCAGGGGGGCCGGGAAGCTGTTTTTT TRBV19 once TRBJ2-2 .
CASSQAGGQGRYGYTF TGCGCCAGCAGCCAAGCCGGAGGGCAGGGAAGGTATGGCTACACCTTC TRBV4-1 . TRBJ1-2 .
CASSLMAGANVLTF TGTGCCAGCAGTTTAATGGCGGGGGCCAACGTCCTGACTTTC TRBV12-3/TRBV12-4 . TRBJ2-6 .
CASSSYGLAGVSSYEQYF TGTGCCAGCAGTTCATACGGCCTAGCGGGGGTAAGCTCCTACGAGCAGTACTTC TRBV12-3/TRBV12-4 . TRBJ2-7 TRBD2
CASRSTSGETQYF TGCGCCAGCAGATCGACTAGTGGGGAGACCCAGTACTTC TRBV5-1 . TRBJ2-5 .
CASSLGFGRETYEQYF TGTGCCAGCAGCTTAGGCTTTGGCAGGGAAACCTACGAGCAGTACTTC TRBV7-8 . TRBJ2-7 .
CASSLSGGPNNEQFF TGTGCCAGCTCCCTATCGGGGGGCCCTAACAATGAGCAGTTCTTC TRBV6-4 few TRBJ2-1 .
CASSTPVGPGGSEQYF TGTGCCAGCAGCACCCCAGTCGGGCCCGGAGGCTCCGAGCAGTACTTC TRBV3-1 . TRBJ2-7 .
CASSGGLAGGTDTQYF TGTGCCAGCAGTGGGGGACTAGCGGGGGGCACAGATACGCAGTATTTT TRBV6-1 few TRBJ2-3 TRBD2
CASSMLAGGSTDTQYF TGCGCCAGCAGCATGCTAGCGGGGGGGAGCACAGATACGCAGTATTTT TRBV5-1 once TRBJ2-3 TRBD2
CASSYSSGGARNQPQHF TGTGCCAGCAGTTACTCGAGTGGGGGGGCCCGCAATCAGCCCCAGCATTTT TRBV6-6 . TRBJ1-5 .
CSAAGTAYNEQFF TGCAGTGCCGCAGGGACAGCCTACAATGAGCAGTTCTTC TRBV20-1 . TRBJ2-1 TRBD1
CASSVVGGGTTDTQYF TGTGCCAGCAGCGTAGTGGGGGGGGGGACCACAGATACGCAGTATTTT TRBV9 . TRBJ2-3 TRBD2
CASSPLGGAHQETQYF TGTGCCAGCAGCCCTCTGGGAGGCGCACACCAAGAGACCCAGTACTTC TRBV7-8 few TRBJ2-5 .
CASSQRSTAGGKETQYF TGCGCCAGCAGCCAAAGGTCAACAGCGGGGGGTAAGGAGACCCAGTACTTC TRBV4-1 . TRBJ2-5 TRBD2
CASSYFWATGLSNYGYTF TGTGCCAGCAGTTATTTTTGGGCGACAGGGCTCTCTAACTATGGCTACACCTTC TRBV6-2/TRBV6-3 . TRBJ1-2 TRBD1
CASTLGGRGYTF TGTGCCAGCACCCTAGGGGGACGGGGGTACACCTTC TRBV27 . TRBJ1-2 .
CASSRGGAETGELFF TGTGCCAGCAGCCGAGGGGGCGCGGAGACCGGGGAGCTGTTTTTT TRBV11-2 . TRBJ2-2 TRBD1
CSAPTGKGNYGYTF TGCAGTGCTCCTACAGGGAAGGGTAACTATGGCTACACCTTC TRBV20-1 . TRBJ1-2 .
CASSLGDRASGNTIYF TGCGCCAGCAGCTTGGGGGACAGGGCCTCTGGAAACACCATATATTTT TRBV5-1 . TRBJ1-3 TRBD1
CSARRTGLRGYTF TGCAGTGCTCGACGGACAGGGCTGCGGGGCTACACCTTC TRBV20-1 . TRBJ1-2 TRBD1
CASRGDGRGEQFF TGTGCCAGCAGAGGGGACGGAAGAGGTGAGCAGTTCTTC TRBV2 . TRBJ2-1 .
CSAGTSGGSSYNEQFF TGCAGTGCAGGGACTAGCGGGGGGAGCTCCTACAATGAGCAGTTCTTC TRBV20-1 . TRBJ2-1 TRBD2
CASSLLVSSGNTIYF TGTGCCAGCAGCTTATTGGTCTCCTCTGGAAACACCATATATTTT TRBV7-9 . TRBJ1-3 .
CASSLGQLEAFF TGTGCCAGCAGTTTAGGGCAGCTTGAAGCTTTCTTT TRBV12-3/TRBV12-4 . TRBJ1-1 .
CAISGTGGFTF TGTGCCATCAGTGGGACAGGCGGGTTCACCTTC TRBV10-3 . TRBJ1-2 TRBD1
CASSFDAGSGANVLTF TGCGCCAGCAGCTTTGACGCGGGCTCTGGGGCCAACGTCCTGACTTTC TRBV5-1 . TRBJ2-6 .
CASSHRQGIGETQYF TGTGCCAGCAGTCACAGACAGGGGATTGGGGAGACCCAGTACTTC TRBV12-3/TRBV12-4 once TRBJ2-5 TRBD1
CARTVGVTEAFF TGTGCCAGAACCGTCGGGGTCACTGAAGCTTTCTTT TRBV5-3 few TRBJ1-1 .
CASSSFDTQYF TGTGCCAGCAGCTCCTTCGATACGCAGTATTTT TRBV6-5 few TRBJ2-3 .
CATSRDFQGVAYTF TGTGCCACCAGCAGAGATTTCCAGGGGGTCGCCTACACCTTC TRBV15 . TRBJ1-2 TRBD1
CASSESAGAYGYTF TGTGCCAGCAGTGAATCCGCGGGGGCTTATGGCTACACCTTC TRBV6-1 . TRBJ1-2 .
CAGRTSLVETQYF TGTGCCGGACGGACTAGTCTGGTGGAGACCCAGTACTTC TRBV2 . TRBJ2-5 TRBD2
CAGSLAVQGLYEQYF TGTGCCGGCAGCTTAGCGGTGCAGGGGCTCTACGAGCAGTACTTC TRBV7-2 . TRBJ2-7 .
CASSGQGANYGYTF TGTGCCAGCAGCGGACAGGGTGCTAACTATGGCTACACCTTC TRBV2 few TRBJ1-2 TRBD1
CASSSTGISETQYF TGTGCCAGCAGTTCCACAGGCATTTCGGAGACCCAGTACTTC TRBV27 . TRBJ2-5 .
CASRRGGGAFRQYF TGTGCCAGCCGGAGGGGCGGGGGGGCCTTTAGGCAGTATTTT TRBV6-5 . TRBJ2-3 TRBD2
CASSLVGASGNEQFF TGCGCCAGCAGCTTGGTTGGGGCTAGCGGAAATGAGCAGTTCTTC TRBV5-1 . TRBJ2-1 TRBD2
CASSSPGQGGTDTQYF TGTGCCAGCAGTTCCCCGGGACAGGGCGGCACAGATACGCAGTATTTT TRBV28 . TRBJ2-3 TRBD1
CASHPLPRGNSPLHF TGTGCCAGCCACCCCCTTCCCAGGGGTAATTCACCCCTCCACTTT TRBV28 . TRBJ1-6 .
CASSLAPRVTYNEQFF TGTGCCAGCAGTTTAGCCCCGAGAGTTACTTACAATGAGCAGTTCTTC TRBV12-3/TRBV12-4 few TRBJ2-1 .
CASSLFSWTGADQETQYF TGTGCCAGCAGTTTATTTAGCTGGACAGGGGCCGACCAAGAGACCCAGTACTTC TRBV28 . TRBJ2-5 TRBD1
CSGLGDLNTEAFF TGCAGTGGACTCGGGGACCTCAACACTGAAGCTTTCTTT TRBV20-1 . TRBJ1-1 .
CASSRVGGIGFTDTQYF TGTGCCAGCAGCCGCGTGGGAGGGATAGGGTTCACAGATACGCAGTATTTT TRBV7-9 . TRBJ2-3 TRBD2
CASSTDYPQETQYF TGTGCCAGCAGTACGGACTATCCACAAGAGACCCAGTACTTC TRBV12-3/TRBV12-4 once TRBJ2-5 .
CSVSRQGYGYTF TGCAGTGTTTCGCGGCAAGGCTATGGCTACACCTTC TRBV20-1 . TRBJ1-2 .
CASSLGWGRAGANVLTF TGCGCCAGCAGCCTTGGGTGGGGGCGAGCTGGGGCCAACGTCCTGACTTTC TRBV4-1 . TRBJ2-6 .
CASSPQPVQGLATDTLYF TGTGCTAGCAGCCCGCAACCTGTGCAGGGACTAGCCACAGATACGCTGTATTTT TRBV7-7 . TRBJ2-3 TRBD2
CASSFAGYEQYF TGTGCCAGCAGCTTTGCGGGCTACGAGCAGTACTTC TRBV7-6 . TRBJ2-7 .
CSVTGNSYGYTF TGCAGCGTTACGGGAAATAGCTATGGCTACACCTTC TRBV29-1 few TRBJ1-2 .
CASSFPTSGEYNEQFF TGTGCCAGCAGTTTTCCGACTAGCGGGGAGTACAATGAGCAGTTCTTC TRBV6-6 . TRBJ2-1 TRBD2
CSAQGQGKETQYF TGCAGTGCTCAGGGACAGGGGAAAGAGACCCAGTACTTC TRBV20-1 . TRBJ2-5 TRBD1
CASSDHRANYGYTF TGTGCCAGCAGTGACCACAGGGCTAACTATGGCTACACCTTC TRBV6-1 once TRBJ1-2 .
CASSFWRGYEQYF TGTGCCAGCAGCTTCTGGAGGGGCTACGAGCAGTACTTC TRBV6-5 . TRBJ2-7 .
CAIRKGQRDTEAFF TGTGCCATCAGGAAAGGACAGAGAGACACTGAAGCTTTCTTT TRBV10-3 . TRBJ1-1 .
CASSPQRAPGYNEQFF TGTGCCAGCAGCCCCCAAAGGGCACCAGGGTACAATGAGCAGTTCTTC TRBV3-1 . TRBJ2-1 .